This T cell receptor (beta chain) was documented in a study of shared clonotypes between healthy human individuals. The CDR3 loop spans 14 amino acids. Germline V gene sequence: CDR1 LNHDA, CDR2 SQIVND (reference sequence). V shed 6 bases and J 5 bases; nucleotides not matched to a gene: 3. Generated by immunoSEQ multiplex PCR, the TCRdb table keeps only in-frame clones and is missing some. The sample records more than 2 million clones, just over 90% being singletons. As defined, naive CD8 cells were CD45RO-negative and positively selected for CCR7, with terminally differentiated effector memory CD45RA+ cells excluded.

What was sequenced was naive CD8+ T cells from PBMCs. The sequence derives from a young man in good health. Some clones in this sample may be carry-over from other donors' samples. The V gene is TRBV19, the J gene TRBJ2-2; 10 bases line up with TRBD2. In nucleotides, the CDR3 is TGTGCCAGTAGCCCTAGCGGGAGAACCGGGGAGCTGTTTTTT. It codes for CASSPSGRTGELFF.